This TCR beta chain was recovered during a study of blood T cells in healthy people across ages. The overall study: Template-switching capture recovered about one barcoded beta molecule per two T cells.

A second 7 to 11 cycle PCR used barcoded and J-beta primers. Sequencing recovered at least 3 million CDR3-containing paired-end reads from each sample. MiXCR, run by TCRdb on the 5' RACE reads, gives a single entry per CDR3 protein. The sample records some 900,000 distinct CDR3 sequences, 40% to 60% being singletons. This clonotype appeared once. Antigen: not known. Germline V gene sequence: CDR1 MNHEY, CDR2 SVGAGI. Trimming took off 5 bases at V and 3 bases at J, with 17 bases between the two ends. This CDR3 comprises 15 residues. Study results and caveats: It was found that TCR beta diversity correlated strongly with the percentage of naive T cells.

Source material: blood. The receptor comes from a man younger than 45 in good health. This chain links TRBV6-5 with TRBJ2-7, with D uncertain. The CDR3 spells CASSARAKSFYEQYF. The CDR3 coding sequence is TGTGCCAGCAGTGCCCGGGCCAAATCTTTCTACGAGCAGTACTTC.